This TCR beta chain stems from a study of T cells after yellow fever vaccination. Germline CDR1 and CDR2: SEHNR and FQNEAQ (reference sequence). The V gene lost 4 bases and the J gene lost 4 bases, with 15 bases spanning the gap. This CDR3 region has 15 residues. TCRdb re-called the 5' RACE reads through MiXCR, storing one row per CDR3 protein. Of under 55,000 distinct CDR3 sequences in the sample, 6.6% were seen once. This clonotype was seen many times. The sequence was collected from a man aged 18 to 35 who received the YFV17D yellow fever vaccine. The material was CD8+ T cells not binding an NS4B(214-222) dextramer, sorted from PBMCs, obtained about 49 days after the first yellow fever vaccination. The gene calls are TRBV7-9 and TRBJ2-3; no definite D call. The CDR3 nucleotides read TGTGCCAGCAGCTCCTCCGTTTTTGCCGCAGATACGCAGTATTTT. This gives the protein CASSSSVFAADTQYF.